This T cell receptor beta chain was sequenced during a study of human T cells and chemical hapten exposure. From germline, CDR1 is ENHRY and CDR2 SYGVKD. V was trimmed by 0 bases and J by 6 bases, leaving 6 bases between them. The CDR3 is 12 residues long. This clonotype came up a few times. TCRdb processed the RACE reads anew with MiXCR; each CDR3 protein has one entry. The table lists some 400,000 distinct CDR3 sequences, 4.8% of them singletons. Time point defined: patch test 1, 2 weeks after DPC sensitization. Noted treatment: therapeutic diphenylcyclopropenone sensitization with weekly scalp DPC. The source was whole blood, collected in connection with sensitization to the hapten diphenylcyclopropenone (DPC). The TCR sequence derives from a woman between 45 and 65 years old with alopecia areata. Some clones in this sample may be carry-over from other donors' samples. The V and J genes are TRBV10-3 and TRBJ2-7; a weak D match, TRBD2 (5 bases). The CDR3: CAISESRAEQYF. Here the CDR3 DNA reads TGTGCCATCAGTGAGTCGAGGGCCGAGCAGTACTTC.